A single sample gave rise to the 31 T cell receptor beta chains below, sequenced in a study of shared clonotypes between healthy human individuals. Produced via immunoSEQ multiplex PCR; TCRdb's table is partial and in-frame only. Found here are 2 million to 2.5 million clones, approximately 96% of them singletons; the top ten hold over 0.1%. The sample taken for sequencing was naive CD4+ T cells sorted from blood. Subset noted: CD45RA+ positively selected. The receptors derive from a man younger than 30 in good health.

This sequence joins TRBV2 and TRBJ2-2, with D tentatively TRBD1 (5 bases). Trimming took off 8 bases at V and 5 bases at J, with 18 bases between the two ends. The CDR3 covers 15 residues. Germline V gene sequence: CDR1 SNHLY, CDR2 FYNNEI. The CDR3 here is CASGGQISRTGELFF. CDR3 bases: TGTGCCAGCGGTGGACAAATTAGTCGGACCGGGGAGCTGTTTTTT.

The rearrangement joins TRBV6-1 to TRBJ1-6; D is unresolved. The V gene's germline CDR1 is MNHNS and CDR2 SASEGT. Trimming left V 1 base short and J 2 bases short, with 12 bases between. The CDR3 has 17 amino acids. CDR3 sequence reads: CASSEGAGIAYNSPLHF. In nucleotides, the CDR3 is TGTGCCAGCAGTGAAGGGGCGGGAATCGCCTATAATTCACCCCTCCACTTT.

The chain uses TRBV5-1 and TRBJ2-2; tentatively, D is TRBD1 (6 bases). V dropped 4 bases and J dropped 5 bases, with 12 bases sitting between them. CDR1 SGHRS and CDR2 YFSETQ come from the germline V gene. This CDR3 spans 14 amino acids. In DNA, the CDR3 is TGCGCCAGCAGCCCACAGGGATTAACCGGGGAGCTGTTTTTT. Its protein product is CASSPQGLTGELFF.

This chain links TRBV6-1 with TRBJ2-7; 8 bases line up with TRBD2. Germline values: CDR1 MNHNS, CDR2 SASEGT. The CDR3 spans 17 residues. V lost 2 bases to trimming and J lost 4 bases; unmatched junction nucleotides: 13. As DNA, the CDR3 is TGTGCCAGCAGTGAACCCACCGGTAGCGGGATGGGATACGAGCAGTACTTC. Translating gives CASSEPTGSGMGYEQYF.

In this sample, this clone turned up once. The rearrangement joins TRBV18 to TRBJ1-3; D possibly corresponds to TRBD1 (6 bases). V dropped 5 bases and J dropped 1 base, with 12 bases sitting between them. This CDR3 is built from 15 residues. Germline-derived CDR1 and CDR2 are KGHSH and LQKENI. The CDR3 region has the DNA TGTGCCAGCTCATCCCAGGGGCTATCTGGAAACACCATATATTTT. The encoded protein is CASSSQGLSGNTIYF.

On this clone itself: The sample contains more than one DNA sequence encoding this CDR3. The DNA of the CDR3 is TGCGCCAGCAGCTCGACACTTAACACCGGGGAGCTGTTTTTT. Translated: CASSSTLNTGELFF. The chain joins TRBV5-1 to TRBJ2-2; D not resolved. V was trimmed by 3 bases and J by 2 bases, leaving 8 bases between them. The CDR3 runs to 14 residues. Germline assignment: CDR1 SGHRS and CDR2 YFSETQ.

The V and J genes are TRBV7-9 and TRBJ1-4, with TRBD1 identical over 7 bases. The length of the CDR3 is 15 residues. In germline, CDR1 is SEHNR, CDR2 FQNEAQ (reference sequence). J gave up 5 bases and V 3 bases, and 6 bases lay outside the gene matches. The CDR3 loop is CASSFDRDRNEKLFF. The CDR3 DNA sequence: TGTGCCAGCAGCTTTGACCGGGACAGAAATGAAAAACTGTTTTTT.

The chain links TRBV7-2 to TRBJ1-6; maybe TRBD1 (6 bases). V lost 2 bases and J 7 bases, leaving 9 bases between the germline ends. The CDR3 loop spans 14 amino acids. CDR1 is SGHTA, CDR2 FQGNSA, per germline. The CDR3 reads CASSLTGPNSPLHF. Written as DNA, the CDR3 is TGTGCCAGCAGCTTAACAGGGCCCAATTCACCCCTCCACTTT.

The V and J genes are TRBV28 and TRBJ2-7; D perhaps matches TRBD2 (5 bases). The CDR3 length is 14 residues. The germline V gene encodes CDR1 MDHEN and CDR2 SYDVKM. Trimming removed 2 bases from V and 7 bases from J, with 15 bases in between. DNA of the CDR3: TGTGCCAGCAGTTTAGGTCCCAGATCGGGGGAGCAGTACTTC. Residues: CASSLGPRSGEQYF.

The chain employs TRBV5-6 and TRBJ2-5, with a possible D match to TRBD2 (5 bases). The germline CDR1 and CDR2 sequences are SGHDT and YYEEEE. The CDR3 is 16 amino acids. The V end lost 4 bases, the J end lost 1 base, and 17 bases lay between the germline ends. CDR3 sequence reads: CASSLLPGGSQETQYF. Here the CDR3 DNA reads TGTGCCAGCAGCCTACTCCCGGGTGGGAGCCAAGAGACCCAGTACTTC.

The gene calls are TRBV6-5 and TRBJ2-2; a possible D gene is TRBD2 (5 bases). CDR1 MNHEY and CDR2 SVGAGI come from the germline V gene. The V end lost 5 bases, the J end lost 3 bases, and 10 bases lay between the germline ends. This CDR3 comprises 14 residues. The CDR3 is CASSPGLYTGELFF. CDR3 bases: TGTGCCAGCAGTCCCGGACTGTACACCGGGGAGCTGTTTTTT.

The chain employs TRBV11-2 and TRBJ2-4, with D possibly TRBD1 on 5 matching bases. Germline lookup yields CDR1 SGHAT and CDR2 FQNNGV. The CDR3 is 14 residues long. Trimming left V 2 bases short and J 6 bases short, with 11 bases between. CDR3 in DNA: TGTGCCAGCAGCTTACAGGGAATGATAAACATTCAGTACTTC. It is translated as CASSLQGMINIQYF.

This sequence joins TRBV18 and TRBJ1-6, with TRBD1 matching over 8 bases. Germline V CDR1 and CDR2: KGHSH, LQKENI. There are 16 residues in the CDR3. After removal of 6 bases from V and 4 bases from J, the junction contained 8 bases not matched to a gene. The CDR3 DNA reads as TGTGCCAGCTCGGCCGGGACAGGCTCTTATAATTCACCCCTCCACTTT. Protein sequence: CASSAGTGSYNSPLHF.

V and J are TRBV7-9 and TRBJ2-7; unclear D gene. Germline V CDR1 and CDR2: SEHNR, FQNEAQ (reference sequence). The CDR3 has 15 amino acids. V was trimmed by 0 bases and J by 5 bases, leaving 14 bases between them. The CDR3, as DNA: TGTGCCAGCAGCTTAGCGAAGGGCAGTTCGAACGAGCAGTACTTC. It is translated as CASSLAKGSSNEQYF. The whole variable domain, remainder taken from reference TRBV7-9 and TRBJ2-7, is DTGVSQNPRHKITKRGQNVTFRCDPISEHNRLYWYRQTLGQGPEFLTYFQNEAQLEKSRLLSDRFSAERPKGSFSTLEIQRTEQGDSAMYLCASSLAKGSSNEQYFGPGTRLTVT.

As regards this clone: This sample also contains other DNA sequences that code for the same CDR3. J is TRBJ1-5 and V is TRBV9; D is possibly TRBD1 (5 bases). The CDR3 covers 14 residues. The germline V and J ends were trimmed by 0 bases and 4 bases, with 8 bases remaining between them. Per the germline V gene, CDR1 is SGDLS and CDR2 is YYNGEE. The DNA for the CDR3 is TGTGCCAGCAGCGTAGGTGGGGGTAATCAGCCCCAGCATTTT. Translating it yields CASSVGGGNQPQHF.

The V and J genes are TRBV10-3 and TRBJ2-2; 14 bases map to TRBD2. The CDR3 loop spans 18 amino acids. J was trimmed by 5 bases and V by 6 bases; bases with no gene match: 11. Germline V gives CDR1 ENHRY, CDR2 SYGVKD. The chain's CDR3 is CAIRSGLAGVFSTGELFF. DNA for the CDR3: TGTGCCATCAGGTCGGGACTAGCGGGAGTCTTTAGTACCGGGGAGCTGTTTTTT.

The chain carries TRBV7-2 and TRBJ2-7; 8 bases match TRBD2. This CDR3 region has 15 residues. J gave up 3 bases and V 1 base, and 5 bases lay outside the gene matches. The germline gives CDR1 SGHTA, CDR2 FQGNSA. The CDR3 bases are TGTGCCAGCAGCTTAGGGGGGACTAGTATCTACGAGCAGTACTTC. Protein product: CASSLGGTSIYEQYF.

The chain links TRBV23-1 to TRBJ2-2; D call uncertain. Being an ORF, TRBV23-1 has a function that is uncertain. V was cut by 0 bases and J by 4 bases, with 12 bases left in between. There are 16 residues in the CDR3. CDR3 residues: CASSQSYSSGTGELFF. DNA of the CDR3: TGCGCCAGCAGTCAATCGTACAGCTCTGGCACCGGGGAGCTGTTTTTT.

This clone has just one count. The genes are TRBV5-1 and TRBJ2-1, with 12 bases aligning to TRBD2. Germline loops: CDR1 SGHRS, CDR2 YFSETQ. V gave up 4 bases and J gave up 6 bases; unmatched junction bases: 8. This CDR3 is 16 amino acids long. Here the CDR3 reads CASSHGTSGWVNEQFF. CDR3 bases: TGCGCCAGCAGCCACGGGACTAGCGGGTGGGTCAATGAGCAGTTCTTC.

The rearrangement uses TRBV27 and TRBJ2-7; 10 bases fit TRBD1. Looked up from germline, CDR1 is MNHEY and CDR2 is SMNVEV (reference sequence). Germline trimming cut 5 bases from V and 5 bases from J; bases unmatched to any gene: 6. CDR3 length: 14 amino acids. CDR3 bases: TGTGCCAGCAGTCCCCGGACAGGGGGGAACGAGCAGTACTTC. It yields the protein CASSPRTGGNEQYF.

CDR3 bases: TGTGCCAGCATGCAGGGGGTAGATGAAAAACTGTTTTTT. It yields the protein CASMQGVDEKLFF. V and J are TRBV2 and TRBJ1-4; 7 bases agree with TRBD1. V lost 7 bases and J lost 6; bases outside the gene matches: 5. The CDR3 is 13 residues long. Germline CDR1 reads SNHLY; CDR2 reads FYNNEI. The full variable domain, completed using reference TRBV2 and TRBJ1-4, is EPEVTQTPSHQVTQMGQEVILRCVPISNHLYFYWYRQILGQKVEFLVSFYNNEISEKSEIFDDQFSVERPDGSNFTLKIRSTKLEDSAMYFCASMQGVDEKLFFGSGTQLSVL.

This clone was seen a single time. The chain links TRBV15 to TRBJ2-3; 7 nucleotides agree with TRBD1. V lost 1 base to trimming and J lost 1 base; unmatched junction nucleotides: 5. CDR1 and CDR2 from the germline V gene are LNHNV and YYDKDF (reference sequence). This CDR3 has 16 residues. The CDR3 loop reads CATSRGDRVGTDTQYF. The CDR3 coding sequence is TGTGCCACCAGCAGAGGCGACAGGGTGGGCACAGATACGCAGTATTTT.

The rearrangement joins TRBV6-5 to TRBJ1-1; D unresolved. The CDR3 spans 12 residues. The V gene's germline CDR1 is MNHEY and CDR2 SVGAGI. Trimming shortened V by 6 bases and J by 8 bases, and 13 bases separated the two germline ends. The CDR3 DNA follows: TGTGCCAGCAGCCCCCGAGGATCAGAAGCTTTCTTT. Translated, it gives CASSPRGSEAFF.

This clone was seen once. The J gene is TRBJ1-1, the V gene TRBV5-4; weak D call: TRBD1 (6 bases). The CDR3 has 17 amino acids. The germline V gene has CDR1 SGHNT and CDR2 YYREEE (reference sequence). Trimming shortened V by 5 bases and J by 1 base, and 21 bases separated the two germline ends. The CDR3 here is CASRQRMPGATNTEAFF. DNA for the CDR3: TGTGCCAGCAGGCAAAGAATGCCAGGGGCCACGAACACTGAAGCTTTCTTT.

Remarks on this clone: Other DNA sequences in this sample translate to the same CDR3. The chain's CDR3 is CASSSWGSNQPQHF. The DNA of the CDR3 is TGTGCCAGCAGCTCATGGGGGAGCAATCAGCCCCAGCATTTT. The chain couples TRBV5-6 to TRBJ1-5; the D gene is possibly TRBD1 (5 bases). Germline-derived CDR1 and CDR2 are SGHDT and YYEEEE. The CDR3 has 14 amino acids. V was shortened by 3 bases and J by 1 base, with 8 bases between the two germline ends. The whole variable domain, filled in from reference TRBV5-6 and TRBJ1-5, reads DAGVTQSPTHLIKTRGQQVTLRCSPKSGHDTVSWYQQALGQGPQFIFQYYEEEERQRGNFPDRFSGHQFPNYSSELNVNALLLGDSALYLCASSSWGSNQPQHFGDGTRLSIL.

This clone showed up just once. V gene TRBV5-1 combines with J gene TRBJ1-5; D unclear. This CDR3 contains 13 residues. Germline CDR1 is SGHRS and CDR2 is YFSETQ. The ends were cut back, 0 bases at V and 7 bases at J, with 8 bases in the middle. CDR3 amino acids: CASSLESGQPQHF. The CDR3 DNA sequence: TGCGCCAGCAGCTTGGAGAGCGGGCAGCCCCAGCATTTT.

CDR3 DNA: TGTGCCAGCAGCAGGCGGACAGAAGCTTTCTTT. This encodes CASSRRTEAFF. The genes are TRBV7-2 and TRBJ1-1; D may be TRBD1 (5 bases). V was cut by 5 bases and J by 8 bases, with 9 bases left in between. The CDR3 consists of 11 residues. CDR1 and CDR2 from the germline V gene are SGHTA and FQGNSA. Full variable domain (missing parts from reference TRBV7-2 and TRBJ1-1): GAGVSQSPSNKVTEKGKDVELRCDPISGHTALYWYRQSLGQGLEFLIYFQGNSAPDKSGLPSDRFSAERTGGSVSTLTIQRTQQEDSAVYLCASSRRTEAFFGQGTRLTVV.

The chain is built from TRBV27 and TRBJ2-1; D possibly matches TRBD1 or TRBD2 (5 bases each). The CDR3 is made up of 13 amino acids. The germline V and J ends were trimmed by 6 bases and 3 bases, with 9 bases remaining between them. CDR1 and CDR2 from the germline V gene are MNHEY and SMNVEV (reference sequence). CDR3 DNA sequence: TGTGCCAGCAGGAGGGGAGTCTACAATGAGCAGTTCTTC. This codes for CASRRGVYNEQFF.

This CDR3 is CASSTGENGNTIYF. CDR3 DNA sequence: TGCGCCAGCAGCACAGGGGAAAATGGAAACACCATATATTTT. The rearrangement joins TRBV5-1 to TRBJ1-3; 7 bases are shared with TRBD1. This CDR3 comprises 14 residues. Looked up from germline, CDR1 is SGHRS and CDR2 is YFSETQ. After removal of 4 bases from V and 3 bases from J, the junction contained 4 bases not matched to a gene.

The rearrangement links TRBV6-1 to TRBJ1-2; 7 bases are a match to TRBD1. The junction had 10 bases not matched to a gene; V was cut back by 6 bases and J by 3 bases. In germline, CDR1 is MNHNS, CDR2 SASEGT. The CDR3 consists of 15 residues. The CDR3 bases are TGTGCCAGCAGGCCCAGACAGGGAGGTGACTATGGCTACACCTTC. Translated: CASRPRQGGDYGYTF.

This sequence joins TRBV6-5 and TRBJ2-1, with 8 bases identical to TRBD2. The junction had 6 bases not matched to a gene; V was cut back by 10 bases and J by 4 bases. Germline V CDR1 and CDR2: MNHEY, SVGAGI. The CDR3 is 13 amino acids. The chain's CDR3 is CATLAGPYNEQFF. As DNA, the CDR3 is TGTGCCACCTTAGCGGGGCCATACAATGAGCAGTTCTTC.